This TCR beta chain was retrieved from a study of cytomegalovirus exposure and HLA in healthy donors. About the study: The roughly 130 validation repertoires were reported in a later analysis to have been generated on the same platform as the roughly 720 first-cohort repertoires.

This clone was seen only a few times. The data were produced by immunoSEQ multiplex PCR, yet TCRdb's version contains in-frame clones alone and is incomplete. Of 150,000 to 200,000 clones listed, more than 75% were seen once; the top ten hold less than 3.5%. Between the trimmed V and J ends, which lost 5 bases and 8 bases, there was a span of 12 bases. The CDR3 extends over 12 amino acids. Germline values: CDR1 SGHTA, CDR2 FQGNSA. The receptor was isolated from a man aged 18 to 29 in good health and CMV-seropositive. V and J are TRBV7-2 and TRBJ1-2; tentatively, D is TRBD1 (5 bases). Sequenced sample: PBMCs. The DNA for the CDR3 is TGTGCCAGCAGCGCAGGGTTTGACGGCTACACCTTC. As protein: CASSAGFDGYTF.